The T cell receptor (beta chain) described here comes from a study of cytomegalovirus exposure and HLA in healthy donors. Overall study context: Earlier, 90 million to 140 million unique TCR beta sequences were recovered from 200 million or so T cells by an analysis.

A word on this clone: Its target is unknown. A junction boundary mismatches the germline segment, possibly from a read error.

The PCR was carried out with 60 Vbeta primers and 13 Jbeta primers. Clones were sequenced by immunoSEQ multiplex PCR, and TCRdb holds only the in-frame ones, with some missing. The data contain 150,000 to 200,000 clones, approximately 85% of them seen just once; the ten biggest clones take up approximately 2.5%. Findings of the study overall: Presence/absence analyses assumed roughly uniform sequencing depth across donors. Accurate prediction of most subjects' HLA-A and HLA-B alleles from TCR beta sequences was reported. The Asian-associated ancestry cluster reportedly had fewer N-insertions than the roughly 700-donor mean in a later analysis.

The CDR3 runs to 15 residues. Germline V CDR1 and CDR2: SSHAT, FNYEAQ (reference sequence). This receptor was taken from a man aged 30-40 years in good health and CMV-seropositive. Sequenced input: PBMCs. This rearrangement joins TRBV7-7 to TRBJ2-1; 10 nucleotides agree with TRBD2. The CDR3 here is CASSLAPSGSNEQFF. The CDR3 coding sequence is TGTGCTAGCAGCTTAGCCCCTAGCGGGAGCAATGAGCAGTTCTTC. Full variable domain (missing parts from reference TRBV7-7 and TRBJ2-1): GAGVSQSPRYKVTKRGQDVTLRCDPISSHATLYWYQQALGQGPEFLTYFNYEAQPDKSGLPSDRFSAERPEGSISTLTIQRTEQRDSAMYRCASSLAPSGSNEQFFGPGTRLTVL.